The clone carrying this TCR beta chain was observed at least ten times. The antigen is undetermined. The sample is drawn from a study of Graves' ophthalmopathy and Graves' hyperthyroidism. Study results and limitations: Separation of ophthalmopathy from stable hyperthyroidism was achieved by a 13-signature model, at about 91% sensitivity and around 81% specificity.

The study amplified TCR beta CDR3 regions using RNA transcripts. After a first-round RT-PCR with HTBI primers, a second-round multiplex PCR was run. TCRdb itself ran the multiplex PCR reads through MiXCR, one entry per CDR3 protein. The profile shows roughly 350,000 distinct CDR3 sequences, approximately 17% of them singletons. Lactation, pregnancy, uncontrolled infections and other autoimmune diseases were all grounds for excluding patients. CDR1 and CDR2 from the germline V gene are SGHRS and YFSETQ. The CDR3 covers 16 residues. V lost 0 bases, J lost 4 bases, and 14 bases lay in between. The chain joins TRBV5-1 to TRBJ2-4; tentative D call: TRBD2 (6 bases). The source of this sequence is an adult woman with stable Graves' hyperthyroidism. Sequenced material: peripheral blood. CDR3 sequence (DNA): TGCGCCAGCAGCTTGGCCCCCTCCAGCGGGAAAAACATTCAGTACTTC. Its protein is CASSLAPSSGKNIQYF.